This TCR beta chain was documented in a study of cytomegalovirus exposure and HLA in healthy donors. Study in general: The same platform was used for the approximately 110 validation repertoires and the 500 to 700 first-cohort repertoires, a later analysis reported.

Study observations and caveats: Overall, approximately 180 TCR beta chains were annotated as cytomegalovirus-associated.

Germline V gene data show CDR1 as ENHRY and CDR2 as SYGVKD. V was clipped by 8 bases and J by 1 base, with 16 bases between them. This CDR3 contains 15 residues. The donors were in the roughly 110-subject validation cohort; that cohort was separate from the approximately 730-subject first cohort. The table came from immunoSEQ multiplex PCR; TCRdb's copy has only in-frame clones and leaves some out. The sample carries 75,000 to 85,000 clones, approximately 91% recorded once. This clone appeared once. The antigen remains undetermined. The sample comprised PBMCs. The chain is built from TRBV10-3 and TRBJ2-3; possible D gene TRBD1, 6 bases. The sequence came from a man under 40 in good health and CMV-seronegative. The CDR3 coding sequence is TGTGCCATCGGCGGACAGATCGAGCGCACAGATACGCAGTATTTT. Amino acid sequence: CAIGGQIERTDTQYF.